Below, 20 T cell receptor beta chains from the same sample are listed, as sequenced in a study of blood T cell repertoires in COVID-19. TCRdb's table, derived via immunoSEQ multiplex PCR, lists solely in-frame clones and lacks some. The sample consists of a few hundred thousand clones, 70% to 90% of them appearing once. What was sequenced was PBMCs or T cells enriched from blood (not recorded which). These receptors were obtained from a woman aged 18-29 years who had been exposed to COVID-19.

The gene calls are TRBV28 and TRBJ2-2; a possible D gene is TRBD2 (5 bases). This CDR3 has 13 residues. In germline, CDR1 is MDHEN, CDR2 SYDVKM. V was cut by 7 bases and J by 6 bases, with 12 bases left in between. The CDR3 loop reads CASTTSGAGELFF. As DNA, the CDR3 is TGTGCCAGCACCACGTCCGGGGCCGGGGAGCTGTTTTTT.

The V and J genes are TRBV10-3 and TRBJ2-7; the match to TRBD2 covers 7 bases. Per the germline V gene, CDR1 is ENHRY and CDR2 is SYGVKD. V trimming: 6 bases; J trimming: 4 bases; junction bases outside the gene matches: 3. The CDR3 has 12 amino acids. The CDR3 is CAISSGAYEQYF. The DNA for the CDR3 is TGTGCCATCAGCAGCGGGGCATACGAGCAGTACTTC.

The chain joins TRBV27 to TRBJ1-4; no reliable D call. Germline CDR1 and CDR2: MNHEY and SMNVEV (reference sequence). The CDR3 is made up of 13 amino acids. V was cut by 1 base and J by 11 bases, with 11 bases left in between. The CDR3 coding sequence is TGTGCCAGCAGTTTATTTGGTGGCAGGAAACTGTTTTTT. It encodes CASSLFGGRKLFF.

The chain has TRBV4-3 and TRBJ2-7; the match to TRBD1 covers 7 bases. The germline V gene has CDR1 LGHNA and CDR2 YSLEER. The CDR3 loop spans 15 amino acids. The ends lost 3 bases at V and 5 bases at J; junction bases unmatched: 10. In DNA, the CDR3 is TGCGCCAGCAGCCATTCCCCCACAGGGGTCAACGAGCAGTACTTC. Its translation is CASSHSPTGVNEQYF.

This clone has a handful of counts. This chain uses TRBV2 with TRBJ1-6, with 8 bases that match TRBD1. This CDR3 has 15 amino acids. V shed 6 bases, J shed 7 bases, and the junction held 8 bases outside the gene matches. Germline-derived CDR1 and CDR2 are SNHLY and FYNNEI. The CDR3 nucleotides are TGTGCCAGCAGCAGGGGGCTCAGGGAGAATTCACCCCTCCACTTT. It encodes CASSRGLRENSPLHF.

This chain joins TRBV11-3 and TRBJ1-5, with 9 bases aligning to TRBD1. This CDR3 comprises 15 residues. With 4 bases clipped from V and 4 bases from J, the junction kept 5 bases outside the gene matches. Germline values: CDR1 SGHNT, CDR2 YENEEA. CDR3 nucleotide sequence: TGTGCCAGCAGCTACCGGGACAGGGTGAATCAGCCCCAGCATTTT. Protein: CASSYRDRVNQPQHF.

The chain employs TRBV6-5 and TRBJ1-3; D is ambiguous. The CDR3 covers 15 residues. Germline V lookup: CDR1 MNHEY, CDR2 SVGAGI. Trimming removed 2 bases at V and 2 bases at J, with 10 bases between. CDR3 protein: CASSYGGLTGNTIYF. DNA for the CDR3: TGTGCCAGCAGTTACGGTGGGCTAACTGGAAACACCATATATTTT.

The V call is TRBV27, the J call TRBJ2-7; D unresolved. CDR1 and CDR2 from the germline V gene are MNHEY and SMNVEV (reference sequence). V shed 3 bases and J shed 0 bases, with 6 bases lying between them. The CDR3 is 13 amino acids. This CDR3 reads CASSLATSYEQYF. CDR3 DNA sequence: TGTGCCAGCAGTTTGGCCACCTCCTACGAGCAGTACTTC.

The sample holds one count of this clone. The CDR3 bases are TGTGCCAGCAGCCAGGGCGGTTACTACGAGCAGTACTTC. Its translation: CASSQGGYYEQYF. The chain is built from TRBV7-9 and TRBJ2-7; D is perhaps TRBD1 (5 bases). Germline V gene lookup returns CDR1 SEHNR and CDR2 FQNEAQ (reference sequence). This CDR3 is 13 amino acids long. V shed 5 bases and J shed 3 bases, with 11 bases lying between them.

V is TRBV3-1 (or the pseudogene TRBV3-2) and J is TRBJ2-5, with TRBD2 matching 10 bases. The V gene's germline CDR1 is LGHDT and CDR2 YNNKEL (reference sequence). This CDR3 region has 16 residues. V gave up 3 bases and J gave up 2 bases; unmatched junction bases: 6. The CDR3 sequence: CASSQRTSGEQETQYF. DNA for the CDR3: TGTGCCAGCAGCCAGAGGACTAGCGGAGAGCAAGAGACCCAGTACTTC.

V usage is TRBV28 and J usage is TRBJ1-3, with D perhaps TRBD1 (6 bases). There are 14 residues in the CDR3. Germline CDR1 MDHEN, CDR2 SYDVKM. Trimming took off 11 bases at V and 4 bases at J, with 18 bases between the two ends. CDR3 sequence (DNA): TGTGCCTCCGGGGGGGCCCAAAGGGGAAACACCATATATTTT. It specifies CASGGAQRGNTIYF.

The chain has TRBV28 and TRBJ2-2, with D possibly TRBD2 on 6 matching bases. The germline V gene has CDR1 MDHEN and CDR2 SYDVKM. The ends were cut back, 3 bases at V and 6 bases at J, with 17 bases in the middle. The CDR3 spans 16 residues. CDR3 loop: CASSLGGNWQSGELFF. CDR3 in DNA: TGTGCCAGCAGTTTGGGGGGAAATTGGCAATCCGGGGAGCTGTTTTTT. Combining the CDR3 with reference TRBV28 and TRBJ2-2 gives the whole variable domain DVKVTQSSRYLVKRTGEKVFLECVQDMDHENMFWYRQDPGLGLRLIYFSYDVKMKEKGDIPEGYSVSREKKERFSLILESASTNQTSMYLCASSLGGNWQSGELFFGEGSRLTVL.

The genes are TRBV3-1 (or the pseudogene TRBV3-2) and TRBJ1-1; D is possibly TRBD1 (6 bases). The CDR3 consists of 14 residues. The germline gives CDR1 LGHDT, CDR2 YNNKEL (reference sequence). V lost 5 bases, J lost 4 bases, and 14 bases lay in between. Written as DNA, the CDR3 is TGTGCCAGCAGCGAAACCGACAGGAGCACTGAAGCTTTCTTT. Translating gives CASSETDRSTEAFF.

V is TRBV7-3 and J is TRBJ2-2, with D possibly TRBD1 on 5 matching bases. V lost 0 bases, J lost 6 bases, and 20 bases lay in between. Germline assignment: CDR1 SGHTA and CDR2 FQGTGA. The CDR3 consists of 18 residues. CDR3 protein: CASSLTRSQGFDSGELFF. DNA for the CDR3: TGTGCCAGCAGCTTAACAAGGAGCCAGGGTTTTGACTCCGGGGAGCTGTTTTTT.

The V gene is TRBV25-1, the J gene TRBJ2-5; TRBD2 matches at 9 bases. V lost 4 bases to trimming and J lost 0 bases; unmatched junction nucleotides: 6. Germline-derived CDR1 and CDR2 are MGHDK and SYGVNS. The CDR3 length is 16 residues. CDR3 protein: CASSGLAEGYQETQYF. Here the CDR3 DNA reads TGTGCCAGCAGTGGACTAGCGGAGGGGTACCAAGAGACCCAGTACTTC. Together with reference TRBV25-1 and TRBJ2-5, the CDR3 gives the full variable domain: EADIYQTPRYLVIGTGKKITLECSQTMGHDKMYWYQQDPGMELHLIHYSYGVNSTEKGDLSSESTVSRIRTEHFPLTLESARPSHTSQYLCASSGLAEGYQETQYFGPGTRLLVL.

The chain recombines TRBV2 with TRBJ2-3, with 7 bases lining up with TRBD2. Germline CDR1 reads SNHLY; CDR2 reads FYNNEI. The CDR3 runs 14 residues. The junction had 4 bases not matched to a gene; V was cut back by 4 bases and J by 3 bases. CDR3 sequence reads: CASSGDYSTDTQYF. CDR3 sequence (DNA): TGTGCCAGCAGTGGGGACTATAGTACAGATACGCAGTATTTT.

The chain recombines TRBV24-1 with TRBJ2-5, with a tentative D call TRBD2 (6 bases). The CDR3 is 19 residues long. V lost 3 bases, J lost 3 bases, and 25 bases lay in between. Per germline, CDR1 KGHDR and CDR2 SFDVKD. This CDR3 reads CATSDNLIAVSGGKETQYF. The CDR3 bases are TGTGCCACCAGTGATAATTTAATAGCGGTATCCGGGGGTAAAGAGACCCAGTACTTC.

This clone was seen more than once but under ten times. This chain links TRBV25-1 with TRBJ2-3; D uncertain. Trimming took off 2 bases at V and 4 bases at J, with 4 bases between the two ends. CDR3 length: 12 residues. CDR1 is MGHDK and CDR2 is SYGVNS in the germline V gene. The CDR3 loop is CASSELADTQYF. The DNA of the CDR3 is TGTGCCAGCAGTGAACTAGCAGATACGCAGTATTTT.

The sample holds one count of this clone. CDR3 sequence reads: CASSPRGFLSGNTIYF. The CDR3 nucleotides read TGTGCCAGCAGTCCGAGGGGGTTTCTCTCTGGAAACACCATATATTTT. The gene calls are TRBV27 and TRBJ1-3, with TRBD1 as a possible D gene (6 bases). V lost 5 bases to trimming and J lost 0 bases, with 14 bases between them. This CDR3 contains 16 residues. Germline V lookup: CDR1 MNHEY, CDR2 SMNVEV (reference sequence).

The chain carries TRBV29-1 and TRBJ1-2; no clear D. The CDR3 has 15 residues. The germline CDR1 and CDR2 sequences are SQVTM and ANQGSEA. The V and J ends lost 7 bases and 4 bases respectively, with 22 bases between them. CDR3 DNA sequence: TGCAGCGCCCCGTGGCAGGAAGGTGGTCTCTATGGCTACACCTTC. It codes for CSAPWQEGGLYGYTF.